Listed here are 17 T cell receptor beta chains from one sample, sequenced in a study of control samples from healthy donors and cancer patients (dated by TCRdb to 2019 to 2021). Library prep was done by the immunoSEQ multiplex PCR assay. TCRdb provides this immuneACCESS table in a form limited to in-frame rearrangements. Some clones are lacking; in checked studies, under half of them reflect an unresolved V gene, and why the rest are absent is not known. The sample yields 93,000 or so clones; more than 85% were counted once. The top ten hold over 15% of the sample. Sequenced: PBMCs. These receptors came from a man between 60 and 75 years old with lung cancer.

The chain links TRBV5-6 to TRBJ1-6; 7 bases are a match to TRBD1. The germline CDR1 and CDR2 sequences are SGHDT and YYEEEE. With V trimmed by 3 bases and J by 6 bases, 12 bases remained unmatched. The CDR3 is 17 amino acids. CDR3 sequence (DNA): TGTGCCAGCAGCTCTAGGAGGGGGCGGTTAAGTAATTCACCCCTCCACTTT. Translated: CASSSRRGRLSNSPLHF.

The chain uses TRBV6-6 and TRBJ2-7; TRBD1 or TRBD2 may be the D gene (6 bases each). V shed 5 bases and J shed 0 bases, with 14 bases lying between them. CDR1 is MNHNY, CDR2 SVGAGI, per germline (reference sequence). This CDR3 has 15 amino acids. The CDR3 protein is CASSPTGALSYEQYV. The CDR3 DNA follows: TGTGCCAGCAGTCCAACGGGGGCCCTCTCCTACGAGCAGTACGTC.

The chain couples TRBV29-1 to TRBJ1-2; maybe TRBD1 (6 bases). The CDR3 sequence is 12 residues long. The ends were cut back, 6 bases at V and 5 bases at J, with 13 bases in the middle. Germline V gene sequence: CDR1 SQVTM, CDR2 ANQGSEA. DNA for the CDR3: TGCAGCGTGAACAGGGTAGGGTATGGCTACACCTTC. Protein product: CSVNRVGYGYTF.

The J gene is TRBJ1-4, the V gene TRBV6-6; D ambiguous. In germline, CDR1 is MNHNY, CDR2 SVGAGI (reference sequence). There are 15 residues in the CDR3. V was clipped by 6 bases and J by 5 bases, with 16 bases between them. As DNA, the CDR3 is TGTGCCAGCAGCGAGGACGGGCTCGAAAATGAAAAACTGTTTTTT. It translates to CASSEDGLENEKLFF.

CDR3 amino acids: CASSQDVGTQYF. The CDR3 DNA follows: TGTGCCAGCAGCCAAGATGTAGGTACGCAGTATTTT. This rearrangement joins TRBV3-1 (or the pseudogene TRBV3-2) to TRBJ2-3; D remains unclear. Trimming shortened V by 0 bases and J by 8 bases, and 6 bases separated the two germline ends. The length of the CDR3 is 12 residues. Germline V lookup: CDR1 LGHDT, CDR2 YNNKEL (reference sequence).

The chain links TRBV2 to TRBJ2-5; D remains unclear. Looked up from germline, CDR1 is SNHLY and CDR2 is FYNNEI. The CDR3 is 15 amino acids. Deletions cut 6 bases from V and 0 bases from J, with 14 bases between. As DNA, the CDR3 is TGTGCCAGCAGCCTAACCTTTCGGTACCAAGAGACCCAGTACTTC. It yields the protein CASSLTFRYQETQYF.

V is TRBV6-5 and J is TRBJ1-1, with D unclear. Germline-derived CDR1 and CDR2 are MNHEY and SVGAGI. The germline V and J ends were trimmed by 4 bases and 1 base, with 7 bases remaining between them. CDR3 length equals 13 residues. The CDR3 loop reads CASSSYGNTEAFF. The CDR3 DNA reads as TGTGCCAGCAGTTCCTACGGGAACACTGAAGCTTTCTTT.

V and J are TRBV5-3 and TRBJ1-6; D not resolved. TRBV5-3 is classed as an ORF, of uncertain function. CDR3 length: 16 amino acids. V shed 4 bases and J shed 9 bases, with 20 bases lying between them. Here the CDR3 reads CARSPLNFPLRSPLHF. The CDR3 coding sequence is TGTGCCAGAAGCCCTCTAAATTTTCCCCTGCGTTCACCCCTCCACTTT.

The chain links TRBV5-1 to TRBJ2-2; D call uncertain. From germline, CDR1 is SGHRS and CDR2 YFSETQ. The CDR3 extends over 13 amino acids. V dropped 0 bases and J dropped 8 bases, with 8 bases sitting between them. The CDR3 region is CASSLDPSGELFF. The CDR3 DNA reads as TGCGCCAGCAGCTTGGATCCGTCGGGGGAGCTGTTTTTT.

This clone was picked up one time. The chain links TRBV12-3 or TRBV12-4 to TRBJ2-5, with D perhaps TRBD1 (5 bases). This CDR3 has 13 amino acids. V was pared by 6 bases and J by 5 bases, with 13 bases between. The CDR3 here is CASRRQGRETQYF. CDR3 sequence (DNA): TGTGCCAGCAGGCGGCAGGGTCGGGAGACCCAGTACTTC.

The chain employs TRBV7-3 and TRBJ2-1; no reliable D call. From germline, CDR1 is SGHTA and CDR2 FQGTGA. The CDR3 is made up of 13 amino acids. The V and J ends lost 5 bases and 9 bases respectively, with 14 bases between them. Here the CDR3 reads CASSESQEGEQFF. DNA of the CDR3: TGTGCCAGCAGCGAAAGTCAGGAAGGTGAGCAGTTCTTC.

The chain uses TRBV11-1 and TRBJ2-1; 8 bases fit TRBD1. J was trimmed by 15 bases and V by 5 bases; bases with no gene match: 12. Per the germline V gene, CDR1 is SGHAT and CDR2 is FQDESV (reference sequence). The CDR3 extends over 13 amino acids. For the CDR3, the DNA is TGTGCCAGCAGCACCCATTCAGGGGGCTTGGGGTTCTTC. Translation gives CASSTHSGGLGFF.

The CDR3 region has the DNA TGTGCCAGCAGTGTCCTAGCGGGGGGGCCCGGTGAGCAGTTCTTC. Encoded protein: CASSVLAGGPGEQFF. The chain uses TRBV2 and TRBJ2-1, with 12 bases fitting TRBD2. The junction had 7 bases not matched to a gene; V was cut back by 4 bases and J by 9 bases. The CDR3 has 15 amino acids. Germline V lookup: CDR1 SNHLY, CDR2 FYNNEI.

The chain is built from TRBV6-7 and TRBJ1-2, with 7 bases lining up with TRBD1. TRBV6-7 is treated as an ORF (open reading frame) with a function not yet certain. The CDR3 spans 15 residues. The junction had 12 bases not matched to a gene; V was cut back by 5 bases and J by 6 bases. The CDR3 reads CASSPPRQGTHGYTF. The CDR3 bases are TGTGCCAGCAGTCCGCCGAGACAGGGCACACATGGCTACACCTTC.

The genes are TRBV10-2 and TRBJ1-2; D uncertain. The CDR3 totals 13 residues. V gave up 4 bases and J gave up 0 bases, with 6 bases separating them. CDR1 is WSHSY and CDR2 is SAAADI in the germline V gene. The CDR3 is CASSVSSNYGYTF. As DNA, the CDR3 is TGCGCCAGCAGTGTTTCTTCTAACTATGGCTACACCTTC.

The chain's CDR3 is CASSRDYSYEQYF. CDR3 bases: TGTGCCAGCAGCAGGGACTACTCCTACGAGCAGTACTTC. The J gene is TRBJ2-7, the V gene TRBV27; 7 bases map to TRBD2. J was trimmed by 0 bases and V by 6 bases; bases with no gene match: 2. The CDR3 is 13 residues long. Germline lookup yields CDR1 MNHEY and CDR2 SMNVEV (reference sequence).

This sequence joins TRBV12-5 and TRBJ1-5; D is uncertain. The germline gives CDR1 LGHNT, CDR2 FRNRAP. Trimming cost V 7 bases and J 1 base, with 11 bases left between them. The CDR3 consists of 14 residues. CDR3 DNA sequence: TGTGCTAGTGCCCTAGGATTAAGCAATCAGCCCCAGCATTTT. It yields the protein CASALGLSNQPQHF. Full variable domain (rest looked up from reference TRBV12-5 and TRBJ1-5): DARVTQTPRHKVTEMGQEVTMRCQPILGHNTVFWYRQTMMQGLELLAYFRNRAPLDDSGMPKDRFSAEMPDATLATLKIQPSEPRDSAVYFCASALGLSNQPQHFGDGTRLSIL.